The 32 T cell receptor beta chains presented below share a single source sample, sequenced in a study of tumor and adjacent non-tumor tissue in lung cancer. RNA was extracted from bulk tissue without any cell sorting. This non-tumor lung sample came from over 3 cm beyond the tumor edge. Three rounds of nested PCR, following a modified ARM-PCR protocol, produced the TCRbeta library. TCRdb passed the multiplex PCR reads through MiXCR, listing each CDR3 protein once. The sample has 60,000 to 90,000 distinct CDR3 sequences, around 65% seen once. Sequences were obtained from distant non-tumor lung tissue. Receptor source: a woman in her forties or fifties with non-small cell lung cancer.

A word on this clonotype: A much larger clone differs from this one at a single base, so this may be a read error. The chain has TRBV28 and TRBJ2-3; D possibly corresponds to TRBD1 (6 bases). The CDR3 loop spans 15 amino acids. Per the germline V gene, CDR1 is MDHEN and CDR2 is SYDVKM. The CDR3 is CAGSFFGQSTDTQYF. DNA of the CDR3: TGTGCCGGCAGTTTCTTCGGACAGAGCACAGATACGCAGTATTTT.

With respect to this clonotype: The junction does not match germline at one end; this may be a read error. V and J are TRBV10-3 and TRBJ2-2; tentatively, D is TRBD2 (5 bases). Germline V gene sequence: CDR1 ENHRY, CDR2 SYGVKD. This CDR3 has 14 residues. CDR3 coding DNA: TGTGCCATCAGTAAGTCGATGGTAGACGGGGAGCTGTTTTTC. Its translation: CAISKSMVDGELFF.

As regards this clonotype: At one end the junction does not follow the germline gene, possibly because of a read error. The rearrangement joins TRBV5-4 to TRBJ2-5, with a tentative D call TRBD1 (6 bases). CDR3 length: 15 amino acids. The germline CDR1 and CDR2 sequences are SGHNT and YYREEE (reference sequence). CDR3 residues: CARSLRWDTKDTQYF. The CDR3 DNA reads TGTGCCAGGAGCCTACGTTGGGACACGAAAGATACCCAGTACTTC.

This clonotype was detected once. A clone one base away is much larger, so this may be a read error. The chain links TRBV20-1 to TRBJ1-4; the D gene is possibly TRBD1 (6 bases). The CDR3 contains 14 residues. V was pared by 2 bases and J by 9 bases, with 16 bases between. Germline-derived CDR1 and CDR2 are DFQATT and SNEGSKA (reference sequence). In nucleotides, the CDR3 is TGCAGTGCTAGATCGGGACAAGGTCTGAAAAAACTGTTTTTT. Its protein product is CSARSGQGLKKLFF.

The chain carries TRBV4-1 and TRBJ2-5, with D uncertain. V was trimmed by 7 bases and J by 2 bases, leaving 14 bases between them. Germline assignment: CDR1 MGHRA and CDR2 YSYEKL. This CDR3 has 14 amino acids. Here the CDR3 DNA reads TGCGCCAGCAACCTGTCCTGGGTTCAAGAGACCCAGTACTTC. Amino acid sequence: CASNLSWVQETQYF.

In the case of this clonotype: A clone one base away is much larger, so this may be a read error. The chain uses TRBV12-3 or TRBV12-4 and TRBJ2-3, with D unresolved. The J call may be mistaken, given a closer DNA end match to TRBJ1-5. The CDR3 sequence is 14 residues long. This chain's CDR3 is CASSTGSSTDTQHF. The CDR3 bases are TGTGCCAGCAGTACGGGGAGTTCCACAGATACGCAGCATTTT.

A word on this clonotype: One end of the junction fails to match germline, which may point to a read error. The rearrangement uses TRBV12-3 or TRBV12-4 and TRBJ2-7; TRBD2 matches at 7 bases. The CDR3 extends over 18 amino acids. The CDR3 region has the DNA TGTGCCAGCTGTTTAACAGCGGGACTACACCTAAATGTGTACGAGCAGTACTTC. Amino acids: CASCLTAGLHLNVYEQYF.

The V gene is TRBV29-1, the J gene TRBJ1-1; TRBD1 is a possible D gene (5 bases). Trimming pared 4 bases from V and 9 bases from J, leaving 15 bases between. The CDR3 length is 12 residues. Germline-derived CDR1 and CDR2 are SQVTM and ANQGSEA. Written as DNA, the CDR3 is TGCAGCGTTGTAAGGGGAGGAGCTAAAGCTTTCTTT. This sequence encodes CSVVRGGAKAFF.

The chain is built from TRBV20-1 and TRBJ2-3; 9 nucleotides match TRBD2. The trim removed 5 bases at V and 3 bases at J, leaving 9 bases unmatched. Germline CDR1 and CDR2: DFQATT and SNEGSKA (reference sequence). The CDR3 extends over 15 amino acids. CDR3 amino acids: CSARGTSRSTDTQYF. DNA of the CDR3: TGCAGTGCTCGGGGGACTAGCAGGAGTACAGATACGCAGTATTTT.

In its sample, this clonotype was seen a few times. DNA of the CDR3: TGCAGTGCTATGACAGGGTCCGGGGGCAATGAGCAGTTCTTC. Protein product: CSAMTGSGGNEQFF. V usage is TRBV20-1 and J usage is TRBJ2-1; possible D gene TRBD1, 7 bases. Germline V gene sequence: CDR1 DFQATT, CDR2 SNEGSKA (reference sequence). The CDR3 consists of 14 residues. Trimming cost V 4 bases and J 6 bases, with 16 bases left between them.

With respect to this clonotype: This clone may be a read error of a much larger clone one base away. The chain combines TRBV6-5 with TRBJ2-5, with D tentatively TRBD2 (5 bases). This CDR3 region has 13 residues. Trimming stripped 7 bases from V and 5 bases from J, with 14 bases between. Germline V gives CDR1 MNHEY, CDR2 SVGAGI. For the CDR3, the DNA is TGTGCCAGCAATCGTGGAGGTGTGGAGACCCAGTACTTC. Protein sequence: CASNRGGVETQYF.

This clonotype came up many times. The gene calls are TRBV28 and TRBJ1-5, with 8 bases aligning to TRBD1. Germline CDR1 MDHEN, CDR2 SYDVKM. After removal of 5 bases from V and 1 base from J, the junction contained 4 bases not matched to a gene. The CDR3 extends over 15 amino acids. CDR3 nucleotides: TGTGCCAGCAGTAGAAGACAGGGGAGCAATCAGCCCCAGCATTTT. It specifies CASSRRQGSNQPQHF.

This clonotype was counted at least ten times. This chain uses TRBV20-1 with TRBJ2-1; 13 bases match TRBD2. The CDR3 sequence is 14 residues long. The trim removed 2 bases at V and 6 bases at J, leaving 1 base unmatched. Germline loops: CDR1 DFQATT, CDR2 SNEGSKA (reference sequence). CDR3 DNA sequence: TGCAGTGCTAGAACTAGCGGGAGGGCCAATGAGCAGTTCTTC. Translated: CSARTSGRANEQFF.

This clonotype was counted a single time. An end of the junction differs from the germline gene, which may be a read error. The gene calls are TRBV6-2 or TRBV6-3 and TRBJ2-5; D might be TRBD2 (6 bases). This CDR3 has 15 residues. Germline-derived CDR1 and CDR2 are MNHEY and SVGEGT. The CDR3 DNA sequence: TGTGTCAGCAGTTACTCGGCGGCTAGCGTCGAGACCCAGTACTTC. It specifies CVSSYSAASVETQYF.

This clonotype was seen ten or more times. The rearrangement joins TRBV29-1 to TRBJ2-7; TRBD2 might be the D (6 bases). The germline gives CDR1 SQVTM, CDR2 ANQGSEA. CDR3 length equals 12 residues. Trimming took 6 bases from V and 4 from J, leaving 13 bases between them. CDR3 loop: CSVQGTAYEQYF. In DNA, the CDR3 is TGCAGCGTCCAAGGGACTGCTTACGAGCAGTACTTC.

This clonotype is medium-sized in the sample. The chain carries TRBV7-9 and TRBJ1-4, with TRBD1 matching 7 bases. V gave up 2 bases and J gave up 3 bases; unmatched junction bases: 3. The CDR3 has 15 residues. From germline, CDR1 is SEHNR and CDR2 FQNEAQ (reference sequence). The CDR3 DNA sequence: TGTGCCAGCAGCTTAAGACAGGGACCTAATGAAAAACTGTTTTTT. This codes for CASSLRQGPNEKLFF. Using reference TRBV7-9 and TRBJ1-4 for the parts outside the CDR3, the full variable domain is DTGVSQNPRHKITKRGQNVTFRCDPISEHNRLYWYRQTLGQGPEFLTYFQNEAQLEKSRLLSDRFSAERPKGSFSTLEIQRTEQGDSAMYLCASSLRQGPNEKLFFGSGTQLSVL.

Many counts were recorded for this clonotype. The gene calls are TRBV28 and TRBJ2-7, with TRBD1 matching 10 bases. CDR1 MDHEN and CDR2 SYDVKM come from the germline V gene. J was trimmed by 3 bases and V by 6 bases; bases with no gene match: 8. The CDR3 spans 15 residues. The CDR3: CASRSPGQGNYEQYF. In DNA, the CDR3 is TGTGCCAGCAGGTCTCCGGGACAGGGGAACTACGAGCAGTACTTC.

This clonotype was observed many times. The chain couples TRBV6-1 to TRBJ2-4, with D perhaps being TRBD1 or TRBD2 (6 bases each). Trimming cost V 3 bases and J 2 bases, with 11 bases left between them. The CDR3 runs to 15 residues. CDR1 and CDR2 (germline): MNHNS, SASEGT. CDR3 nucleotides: TGTGCCAGCAGTGAGTGGGGGGCGTCCAAAAACATTCAGTACTTC. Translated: CASSEWGASKNIQYF.

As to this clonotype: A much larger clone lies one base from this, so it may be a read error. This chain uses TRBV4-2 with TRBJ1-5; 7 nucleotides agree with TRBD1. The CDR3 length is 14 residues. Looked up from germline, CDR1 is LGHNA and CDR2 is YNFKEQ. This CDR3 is CASIQGGEGQPQHF. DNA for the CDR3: TGTGCCAGCATCCAAGGGGGCGAAGGTCAGCCCCAGCATTTT.

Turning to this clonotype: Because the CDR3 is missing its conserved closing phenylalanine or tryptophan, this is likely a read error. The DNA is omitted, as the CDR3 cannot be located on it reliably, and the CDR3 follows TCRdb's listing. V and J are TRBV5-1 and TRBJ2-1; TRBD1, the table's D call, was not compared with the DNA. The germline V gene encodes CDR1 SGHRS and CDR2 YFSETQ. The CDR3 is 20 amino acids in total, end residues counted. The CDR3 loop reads CASSSVGTATSGSSYNERFL.

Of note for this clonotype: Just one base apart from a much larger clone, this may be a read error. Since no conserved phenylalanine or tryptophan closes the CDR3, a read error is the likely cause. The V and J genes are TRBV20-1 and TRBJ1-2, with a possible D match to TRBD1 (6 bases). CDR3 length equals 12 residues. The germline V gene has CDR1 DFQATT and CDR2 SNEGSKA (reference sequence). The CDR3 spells CIIPTGSAGYTL. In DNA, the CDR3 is TGCATTATCCCAACAGGGTCGGCTGGCTACACCTTA.

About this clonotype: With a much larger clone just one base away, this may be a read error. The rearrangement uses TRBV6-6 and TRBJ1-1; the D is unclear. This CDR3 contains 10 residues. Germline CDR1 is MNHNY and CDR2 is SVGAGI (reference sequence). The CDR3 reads CASSNSESFF. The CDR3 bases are TGTGCCAGCAGTAACAGTGAATCTTTCTTT.

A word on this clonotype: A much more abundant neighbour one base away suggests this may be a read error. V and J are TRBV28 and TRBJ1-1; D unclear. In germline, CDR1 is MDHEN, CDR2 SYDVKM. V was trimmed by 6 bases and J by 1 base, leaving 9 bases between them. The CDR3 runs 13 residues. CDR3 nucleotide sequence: TGTGCCAGCAGGACATGCCGGAACACTGAAGCTTTCTTT. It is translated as CASRTCRNTEAFF.

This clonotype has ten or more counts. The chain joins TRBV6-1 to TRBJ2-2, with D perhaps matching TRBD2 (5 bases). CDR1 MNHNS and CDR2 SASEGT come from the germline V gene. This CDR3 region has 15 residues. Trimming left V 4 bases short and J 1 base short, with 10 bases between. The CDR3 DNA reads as TGTGCCAGCAGTGTACACGGGATGAACACCGGGGAGCTGTTTTTT. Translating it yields CASSVHGMNTGELFF.

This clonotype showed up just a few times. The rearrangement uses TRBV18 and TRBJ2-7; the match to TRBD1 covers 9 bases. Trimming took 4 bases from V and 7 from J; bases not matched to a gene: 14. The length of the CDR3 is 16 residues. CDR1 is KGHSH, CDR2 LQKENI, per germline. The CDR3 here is CASSRNRDRALGEQYF. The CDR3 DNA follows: TGTGCCAGCTCACGGAACCGGGACAGGGCTTTAGGGGAGCAGTACTTC.

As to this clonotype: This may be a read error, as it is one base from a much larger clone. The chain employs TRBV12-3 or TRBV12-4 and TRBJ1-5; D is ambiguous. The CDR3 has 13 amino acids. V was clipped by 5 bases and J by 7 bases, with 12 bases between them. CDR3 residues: CASSGGAGQPQHF. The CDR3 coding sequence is TGTGCCAGCAGTGGCGGAGCTGGCCAGCCCCAGCATTTT.

This CDR3 is CASSYRQGRGQETQYF. For the CDR3, the DNA is TGTGCCAGCAGTTACCGCCAGGGGCGGGGGCAAGAGACCCAGTACTTC. The chain recombines TRBV6-6 with TRBJ2-5, with a tentative D call TRBD2 (7 bases). Germline assignment: CDR1 MNHNY and CDR2 SVGAGI (reference sequence). Trimming removed 2 bases from V and 2 bases from J, with 15 bases in between. This CDR3 spans 16 amino acids.

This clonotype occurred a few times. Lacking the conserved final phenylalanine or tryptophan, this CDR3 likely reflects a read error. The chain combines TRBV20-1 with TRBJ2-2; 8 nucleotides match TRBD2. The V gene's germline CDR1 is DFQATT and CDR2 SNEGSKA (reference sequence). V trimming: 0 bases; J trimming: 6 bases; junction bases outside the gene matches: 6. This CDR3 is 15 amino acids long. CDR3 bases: TGCAGTGCTAGAGATGGGCGCGGGAGGTCCGGGGAGCTGTTTATT. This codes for CSARDGRGRSGELFI.

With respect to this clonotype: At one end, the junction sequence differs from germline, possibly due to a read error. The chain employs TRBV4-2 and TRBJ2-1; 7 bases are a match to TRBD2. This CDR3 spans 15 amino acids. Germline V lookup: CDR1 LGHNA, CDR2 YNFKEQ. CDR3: CDSSQTSVRADEQFF. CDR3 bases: TGTGACAGCAGCCAAACTAGCGTGAGGGCCGATGAGCAGTTCTTC.

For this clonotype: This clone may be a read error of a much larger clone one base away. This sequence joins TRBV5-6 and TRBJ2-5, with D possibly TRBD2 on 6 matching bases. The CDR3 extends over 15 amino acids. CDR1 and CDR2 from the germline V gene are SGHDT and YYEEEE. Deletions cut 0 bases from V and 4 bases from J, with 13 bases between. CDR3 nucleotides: TGTGCCAGCAGCTTGGCCGCGGGGACTCGAGAGACCCAGTACTTC. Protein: CASSLAAGTRETQYF. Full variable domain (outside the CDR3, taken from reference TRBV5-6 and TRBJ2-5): DAGVTQSPTHLIKTRGQQVTLRCSPKSGHDTVSWYQQALGQGPQFIFQYYEEEERQRGNFPDRFSGHQFPNYSSELNVNALLLGDSALYLCASSLAAGTRETQYFGPGTRLLVL.

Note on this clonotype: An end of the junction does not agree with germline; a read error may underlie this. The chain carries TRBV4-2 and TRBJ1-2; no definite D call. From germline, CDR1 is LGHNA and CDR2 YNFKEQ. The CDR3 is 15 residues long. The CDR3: CAGSQHRRAFYGYTF. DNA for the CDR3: TGTGCCGGCAGCCAACATCGGCGGGCCTTTTATGGCTACACCTTC.

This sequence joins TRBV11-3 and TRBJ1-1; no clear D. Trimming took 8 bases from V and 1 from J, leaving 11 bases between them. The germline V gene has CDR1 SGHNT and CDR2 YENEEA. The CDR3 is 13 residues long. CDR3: CASVFEANTEAFF. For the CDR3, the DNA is TGTGCCAGCGTATTCGAGGCGAACACTGAAGCTTTCTTT.